A single sample gave rise to the 25 T cell receptor beta chains below, sequenced in a study of brain T cells in children with intractable seizures (dated by TCRdb to the early 2020s). The sample's time point label, decoded: resected brain tissue, or blood drawn just prior to surgery. The library was obtained by the immunoSEQ multiplex PCR assay. TCRdb carries this immuneACCESS record with in-frame sequences only. Its versions omit some clonotypes, under half of them owing to an unresolved V gene in the studies checked, with the rest unexplained. The sample includes about 64,000 clones, with 95% to 97% observed a single time. The ten largest clones take up more than 0.35% of the sample. The sequenced sample was peripheral blood, obtained at surgery. All receptors derive from a boy under three years old with focal cortical dysplasia and intractable seizures.

V and J are TRBV28 and TRBJ1-5; perhaps TRBD1 as D (5 bases). This CDR3 region has 13 residues. Germline CDR1 is MDHEN and CDR2 is SYDVKM. V lost 5 bases, J lost 2 bases, and 7 bases lay in between. The CDR3 sequence: CASSGRGNQPQHF. CDR3 bases: TGTGCCAGCAGTGGCAGGGGCAATCAGCCCCAGCATTTT.

This rearrangement joins TRBV19 to TRBJ2-7; the match to TRBD1 covers 8 bases. The CDR3 runs to 13 residues. CDR1 is LNHDA and CDR2 is SQIVND in the germline V gene (reference sequence). V gave up 5 bases and J gave up 7 bases; unmatched junction bases: 7. In DNA form, the CDR3 reads TGTGCCAGTAGTCTACAACAGGGGGAGGAGCAGTACTTC. Translated, it gives CASSLQQGEEQYF.

The chain combines TRBV11-2 with TRBJ1-4, with 7 bases that match TRBD1. Unmatched junction bases numbered 8, after V lost 0 bases and J lost 10 bases. The CDR3 has 15 residues. Germline CDR1 is SGHAT and CDR2 is FQNNGV. This CDR3 reads CASSLETGVRGKLFF. Here the CDR3 DNA reads TGTGCCAGCAGCTTAGAAACAGGGGTTCGCGGAAAACTGTTTTTT.

This chain uses TRBV4-2 with TRBJ1-1; D gene uncertain. V lost 8 bases, J lost 1 base, and 11 bases lay in between. From germline, CDR1 is LGHNA and CDR2 YNFKEQ. CDR3 size: 13 residues. Here the CDR3 DNA reads TGTGCCAGCGGGCAAAGGGCGAACACTGAAGCTTTCTTT. Encoded protein: CASGQRANTEAFF.

This clone has just one count. The chain uses TRBV3-1 (or the pseudogene TRBV3-2) and TRBJ1-6, with TRBD1 as a possible D gene (6 bases). This CDR3 comprises 12 residues. V lost 1 base and J lost 16, with 11 bases in between. Germline CDR1 and CDR2: LGHDT and YNNKEL (reference sequence). The CDR3 loop is CASSQVAGVLHF. The CDR3, as DNA: TGTGCCAGCAGCCAAGTTGCAGGGGTGCTCCACTTT.

This sequence joins TRBV19 and TRBJ1-3; D possibly corresponds to TRBD1 (5 bases). CDR1 is LNHDA and CDR2 is SQIVND in the germline V gene (reference sequence). This CDR3 has 15 amino acids. Between the trimmed V and J ends, which lost 5 bases and 0 bases, there was a span of 11 bases. The CDR3 bases are TGTGCCAGTAGTCCTGACAGCCGCTCTGGAAACACCATATATTTT. It codes for CASSPDSRSGNTIYF.

This clone appeared once. The V gene is TRBV5-1, the J gene TRBJ2-5, with a tentative D call TRBD1 (5 bases). This CDR3 is built from 14 residues. The V end was cut by 4 bases, the J end by 1 base, with 11 bases between. CDR1 SGHRS and CDR2 YFSETQ come from the germline V gene. The DNA of the CDR3 is TGCGCCAGCAGCGCGAAAGGGGCCCAAGAGACCCAGTACTTC. Translating gives CASSAKGAQETQYF.

With regard to this clone: Germline is not matched at one junction end, which may reflect a read error. Here the CDR3 DNA reads TGTGCCAGCAATTACCGGGGCCCCAACACTGAAGCTTTCTTT. It encodes CASNYRGPNTEAFF. This chain links TRBV6-5 with TRBJ1-1; D is possibly TRBD1 (5 bases). This CDR3 is built from 14 residues. CDR1 MNHEY and CDR2 SVGAGI come from the germline V gene.

This clone is a singleton in its sample. The V gene is TRBV4-1, the J gene TRBJ1-1; 10 bases line up with TRBD1. The CDR3 consists of 15 residues. Germline assignment: CDR1 MGHRA and CDR2 YSYEKL. Germline trimming cut 1 base from V and 1 base from J; bases unmatched to any gene: 0. The CDR3 here is CASSQGQGANTEAFF. CDR3 coding DNA: TGCGCCAGCAGCCAAGGACAGGGGGCGAACACTGAAGCTTTCTTT.

The rearrangement uses TRBV7-2 and TRBJ2-5; 11 bases map to TRBD2. The ends lost 4 bases at V and 0 bases at J; junction bases unmatched: 4. Germline CDR1 is SGHTA and CDR2 is FQGNSA. CDR3 size: 16 residues. DNA for the CDR3: TGTGCCAGCAGCTCTGCTAGCGGGGGGTACCAAGAGACCCAGTACTTC. This codes for CASSSASGGYQETQYF.

The V gene is TRBV7-6, the J gene TRBJ2-2; D ambiguous. The CDR3 is 15 residues long. V was trimmed by 2 bases and J by 3 bases, leaving 10 bases between them. The germline V gene encodes CDR1 SGHVS and CDR2 FNYEAQ. In DNA, the CDR3 is TGTGCCAGCAGCTTACGGGCCCCCGACACCGGGGAGCTGTTTTTT. Its protein is CASSLRAPDTGELFF. The full variable domain, with the rest looked up from reference TRBV7-6 and TRBJ2-2, is GAGVSQSPRYKVTKRGQDVALRCDPISGHVSLYWYRQALGQGPEFLTYFNYEAQQDKSGLPNDRFSAERPEGSISTLTIQRTEQRDSAMYRCASSLRAPDTGELFFGEGSRLTVL.

The chain carries TRBV27 and TRBJ2-1, with D perhaps matching TRBD1 or TRBD2 (5 bases each). Per germline, CDR1 MNHEY and CDR2 SMNVEV (reference sequence). V lost 2 bases and J lost 4, with 15 bases in between. This CDR3 is built from 16 residues. This CDR3 is CASSLSGGSLYNEQFF. Written as DNA, the CDR3 is TGTGCCAGCAGTTTAAGTGGGGGTTCCCTATACAATGAGCAGTTCTTC.

This clone was found once. This chain connects TRBV6-5 to TRBJ2-7, with D tentatively TRBD2 (6 bases). This CDR3 region has 12 residues. V lost 6 bases, J lost 3 bases, and 9 bases lay in between. CDR1 and CDR2 (germline): MNHEY, SVGAGI. The CDR3 DNA is TGTGCCAGCAGCCCAGCGGGCTACGAGCAGTACTTC. This codes for CASSPAGYEQYF.

The chain recombines TRBV5-5 with TRBJ1-2; TRBD1 matches 11 bases. Germline V gene lookup returns CDR1 SGHKS and CDR2 YYEKEE (reference sequence). The V and J ends lost 2 bases and 8 bases, in that order; junction bases with no gene match: 5. This CDR3 is built from 14 residues. CDR3 in DNA: TGTGCCAGCAGCTTAGGACAGGGGGCAAACGGCTACACCTTC. Translated: CASSLGQGANGYTF.

This chain links TRBV11-2 with TRBJ2-5; D unresolved. The length of the CDR3 is 16 residues. V shed 7 bases and J shed 3 bases, with 21 bases lying between them. Germline V gives CDR1 SGHAT, CDR2 FQNNGV. DNA of the CDR3: TGTGCCAGCACCCAACGCCCCCGGACCACCGAAGAGACCCAGTACTTC. Translating it yields CASTQRPRTTEETQYF.

The chain couples TRBV15 to TRBJ2-1; D is ambiguous. Germline V lookup: CDR1 LNHNV, CDR2 YYDKDF (reference sequence). With 7 bases removed from V and 0 bases from J, the gap between germline ends came to 10 bases. This CDR3 has 14 amino acids. The CDR3 nucleotides read TGTGCCACCAATATAGGTTACTCCTACAATGAGCAGTTCTTC. Translating it yields CATNIGYSYNEQFF.

The rearrangement joins TRBV6-5 to TRBJ2-1; 11 bases are a match to TRBD2. After removal of 4 bases from V and 7 bases from J, the junction contained 6 bases not matched to a gene. The CDR3 is made up of 15 amino acids. CDR1 is MNHEY and CDR2 is SVGAGI in the germline V gene. The CDR3 DNA reads TGTGCCAGCAGTTTTACTAGCGGGAGCCTAAATGAGCAGTTCTTC. As protein: CASSFTSGSLNEQFF.

The rearrangement joins TRBV6-5 to TRBJ2-1; 13 bases are shared with TRBD2. V lost 4 bases and J lost 7; bases outside the gene matches: 4. The CDR3 totals 15 residues. The germline CDR1 and CDR2 sequences are MNHEY and SVGAGI. The CDR3 spells CASSSTSGRRNEQFF. The CDR3 coding sequence is TGTGCCAGCAGTTCGACTAGCGGGAGGCGGAATGAGCAGTTCTTC.

The chain joins TRBV5-4 to TRBJ2-7; D may be TRBD2 (6 bases). CDR3 length equals 15 residues. The V end lost 4 bases, the J end lost 9 bases, and 23 bases lay between the germline ends. CDR1 and CDR2 from the germline V gene are SGHNT and YYREEE (reference sequence). The CDR3 spells CASSKGFLAVGGQYF. The CDR3, as DNA: TGTGCCAGCAGCAAGGGGTTCTTAGCGGTAGGCGGGCAGTACTTC.

The V gene is TRBV6-1, the J gene TRBJ2-1; 8 bases are a match to TRBD2. Per germline, CDR1 MNHNS and CDR2 SASEGT. This CDR3 spans 17 amino acids. Unmatched junction bases numbered 6, after V lost 2 bases and J lost 0 bases. CDR3 amino acids: CASSEYGLADSYNEQFF. CDR3 DNA: TGTGCCAGCAGTGAATATGGACTAGCCGACTCCTACAATGAGCAGTTCTTC.

J is TRBJ1-4 and V is TRBV3-1 (or the pseudogene TRBV3-2); 7 bases fit TRBD1. The CDR3 totals 17 residues. Germline V gene data show CDR1 as LGHDT and CDR2 as YNNKEL (reference sequence). Trimming took 3 bases from V and 0 from J; bases not matched to a gene: 7. CDR3 loop: CASSHPGTVPTNEKLFF. CDR3 nucleotide sequence: TGTGCCAGCAGCCATCCCGGGACAGTACCAACTAATGAAAAACTGTTTTTT.

The CDR3 region is CASRPEREGWETQYF. The DNA of the CDR3 is TGTGCCAGCAGACCGGAGCGGGAGGGATGGGAGACCCAGTACTTC. The J gene is TRBJ2-5, the V gene TRBV2; 10 positions match TRBD2. The CDR3 contains 15 residues. CDR1 and CDR2 from the germline V gene are SNHLY and FYNNEI. The ends lost 6 bases at V and 5 bases at J; junction bases unmatched: 9.

V is TRBV6-4 and J is TRBJ2-7; the match to TRBD1 covers 7 bases. CDR3 length equals 15 residues. V dropped 2 bases and J dropped 6; count of bases not matched to a gene: 10. Germline CDR1 and CDR2: MRHNA and SNTAGT. CDR3 bases: TGTGCCAGCAGTGACGCAACGGACAGGACCCGCGAGCAGTACTTC. Residues: CASSDATDRTREQYF.

The genes are TRBV3-1 (or the pseudogene TRBV3-2) and TRBJ1-3; D might be TRBD1 (6 bases). There are 17 residues in the CDR3. V was shortened by 0 bases and J by 2 bases, with 14 bases between the two germline ends. Germline lookup yields CDR1 LGHDT and CDR2 YNNKEL (reference sequence). The CDR3 DNA follows: TGTGCCAGCAGCCAAGATTACGGGGGCAACGCTGGAAACACCATATATTTT. Translated, it gives CASSQDYGGNAGNTIYF.

The table lists this clone with a few counts. The rearrangement links TRBV20-1 to TRBJ2-1, with D perhaps matching TRBD1 (5 bases). V was trimmed by 3 bases and J by 2 bases, leaving 8 bases between them. Per the germline V gene, CDR1 is DFQATT and CDR2 is SNEGSKA (reference sequence). The CDR3 is made up of 13 amino acids. CDR3 region: CSASRTPYNEQFF. CDR3 DNA: TGCAGTGCTAGTCGGACACCCTACAATGAGCAGTTCTTC.